A selection of T cell receptor beta chains follows, all from one sample in a study of cytomegalovirus exposure and HLA in healthy donors. Profiled with immunoSEQ multiplex PCR; TCRdb holds only in-frame clones, not every one. The table includes around 70,000 clones, roughly 70% detected once. What was sequenced was PBMCs. The receptor set was obtained from a man between 65 and 85 years old in good health and CMV-seronegative. CDR3s include the opening cysteine and the closing phenylalanine or tryptophan.

j_gene: TRBJ1-4
v_gene: TRBV21-1
CDR3aa: CASSAGRRNEKLFF

j_gene: TRBJ2-6
v_gene: TRBV18
CDR3aa: CASISSSGANVLTF

j_gene: TRBJ2-5
v_gene: TRBV7-8
CDR3aa: CASAPGQGETQYF

j_gene: TRBJ1-5
v_gene: TRBV19
CDR3aa: CASSILENQPQHF

j_gene: TRBJ1-1
v_gene: TRBV9
CDR3aa: CASSGPLRGQAFF

j_gene: TRBJ1-2
v_gene: TRBV6-6
CDR3aa: CASSYHSDRSNYGYTF

j_gene: TRBJ1-3
v_gene: TRBV7-9
CDR3aa: CASSQSQGNTIYF

j_gene: TRBJ2-7
v_gene: TRBV11-2
CDR3aa: CASSPYVSTANYEQYF

j_gene: TRBJ1-2
v_gene: TRBV6-5
CDR3aa: CASRVTGNYGYTF

j_gene: TRBJ1-1
v_gene: TRBV7-9
CDR3aa: CASSLGDRSSHTEAFF

j_gene: TRBJ2-7
v_gene: TRBV7-9
CDR3aa: CSSSLDGGDEQYF

j_gene: TRBJ1-6
v_gene: TRBV5-1
CDR3aa: CATRLWTANNSPLHF

j_gene: TRBJ1-2
v_gene: TRBV2
CDR3aa: CASSASGTGGSGYTF

j_gene: TRBJ2-3
v_gene: TRBV27
CDR3aa: CASSFRGTGSTQYF

j_gene: TRBJ1-3
v_gene: TRBV5-1
CDR3aa: CASSLAGRANTIYF

j_gene: TRBJ1-6
v_gene: TRBV18
CDR3aa: CASSPGQGNSPLHF

j_gene: TRBJ1-6
v_gene: TRBV7-8
CDR3aa: CASSLWAEAHNSPLHF

j_gene: TRBJ1-2
v_gene: TRBV19
CDR3aa: CASIPETGITFYGYTF

j_gene: TRBJ2-1
v_gene: TRBV19
CDR3aa: CASSISAGVYNEQFF

j_gene: TRBJ2-1
v_gene: TRBV7-2
CDR3aa: CASSWDRGRNEQFF

j_gene: TRBJ1-2
v_gene: TRBV6-6
CDR3aa: CASSTQGNYGYTF

j_gene: TRBJ2-7
v_gene: TRBV4-3
CDR3aa: CASSQDMAGGRYEQYF

j_gene: TRBJ2-1
v_gene: TRBV7-2
CDR3aa: CASSETSGGSYNEQFF

j_gene: TRBJ1-1
v_gene: TRBV15
CDR3aa: CATSRGGEGLATEAFF

j_gene: TRBJ2-1
v_gene: TRBV11-2
CDR3aa: CASSLGSPLEEQFF

j_gene: TRBJ2-7
v_gene: TRBV7-2
CDR3aa: CASSLSPMLAGVEQYF

j_gene: TRBJ1-2
v_gene: TRBV6-4
CDR3aa: CASSERTGSGYTF

j_gene: TRBJ1-3
v_gene: TRBV18
CDR3aa: CASSYSSGNTIYF

j_gene: TRBJ1-2
v_gene: TRBV27
CDR3aa: CASSPDRSYGYTF

j_gene: TRBJ2-7
v_gene: TRBV5-1
CDR3aa: CASSLSRASGLREQYF

j_gene: TRBJ2-7
v_gene: TRBV9
CDR3aa: CASGNGECEQYF

j_gene: TRBJ2-7
v_gene: TRBV21-1
CDR3aa: CASSTPGQGSYEQYF

j_gene: TRBJ2-5
v_gene: TRBV30
CDR3aa: CAWSVGLQYQETQYF

j_gene: TRBJ1-4
v_gene: TRBV15
CDR3aa: CATSKGTPTNEKLFF

j_gene: TRBJ1-5
v_gene: TRBV12-5
CDR3aa: CASGLIGNQPQHF

j_gene: TRBJ2-5
v_gene: TRBV5-1
CDR3aa: CASSFNQGTQETQYF

j_gene: TRBJ1-2
v_gene: TRBV6-1
CDR3aa: CASSETELGVYGYTF

j_gene: TRBJ2-1
v_gene: TRBV12-5
CDR3aa: CASALLAGGNEQFF

j_gene: TRBJ1-2
v_gene: TRBV7-9
CDR3aa: CASSFFLGYTF

j_gene: TRBJ2-7
v_gene: TRBV5-1
CDR3aa: CASSWDRGHEQYF

j_gene: TRBJ2-5
v_gene: TRBV6-1
CDR3aa: CASSQQPGQGETQYF

j_gene: TRBJ1-6
v_gene: TRBV11-2
CDR3aa: CASSLDFGNSPLHF

j_gene: TRBJ2-3
v_gene: TRBV6-4
CDR3aa: CASSDGDTSSTDTQYF

j_gene: TRBJ1-3
v_gene: TRBV29-1
CDR3aa: CSVERRISGNTIYF

j_gene: TRBJ1-6
v_gene: TRBV30
CDR3aa: CAWKRQGLNSPLHF

j_gene: TRBJ1-5
v_gene: TRBV19
CDR3aa: CASTLSGYSNQPQHF

j_gene: TRBJ1-3
v_gene: TRBV6-5
CDR3aa: CASRRTGAGNTIYF

j_gene: TRBJ1-2
v_gene: TRBV10-2
CDR3aa: CASSEGRINYGYTF

j_gene: TRBJ2-1
v_gene: TRBV4-2
CDR3aa: CASSREIAGGPNEQFF

j_gene: TRBJ2-1
v_gene: TRBV4-3
CDR3aa: CASSQVSGASYNEQFF

j_gene: TRBJ2-1
v_gene: TRBV19
CDR3aa: CASGSGFRGYGEQFF

j_gene: TRBJ1-5
v_gene: TRBV18
CDR3aa: CASSPPGTGDQPQHF

j_gene: TRBJ1-2
v_gene: TRBV25-1
CDR3aa: CATQGWGPANYGYTF